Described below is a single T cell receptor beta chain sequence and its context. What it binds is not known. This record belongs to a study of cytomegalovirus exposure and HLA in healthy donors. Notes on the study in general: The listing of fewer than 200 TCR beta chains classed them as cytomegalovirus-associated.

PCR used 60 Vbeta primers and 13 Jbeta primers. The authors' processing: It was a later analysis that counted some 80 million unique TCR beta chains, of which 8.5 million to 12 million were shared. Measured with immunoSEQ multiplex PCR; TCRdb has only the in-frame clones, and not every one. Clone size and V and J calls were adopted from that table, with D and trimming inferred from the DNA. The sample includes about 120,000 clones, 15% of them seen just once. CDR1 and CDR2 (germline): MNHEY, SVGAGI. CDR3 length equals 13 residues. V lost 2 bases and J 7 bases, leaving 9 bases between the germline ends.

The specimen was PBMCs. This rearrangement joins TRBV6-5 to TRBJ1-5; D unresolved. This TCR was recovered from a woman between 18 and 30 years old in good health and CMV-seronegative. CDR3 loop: CASSYAGEQPQHF. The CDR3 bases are TGTGCCAGCAGTTACGCCGGGGAACAGCCCCAGCATTTT.